This TCR beta chain was recovered during a study of monozygotic twins with inflammatory bowel disease. Overall study results and limits: With inverse Simpson as the measure, TCRbeta diversity was lower in IBD patients than in healthy co-twins.

TCRdb re-analyzed the 5' RACE reads; it lists each CDR3 protein once, without DNA. The sample table sets out 310,000 or so distinct CDR3 sequences. Concerning this clonotype itself: Its antigen is undetermined.

There are 14 residues in the CDR3. Germline loops: CDR1 DFQATT, CDR2 SNEGSKA (reference sequence). The TCR originated in a human donor with ulcerative colitis or Crohn's disease, or a healthy co-twin of an affected twin (not recorded which). Sequencing was done on a sample of blood. The gene calls are TRBV20-1 and TRBJ2-7; without DNA, the TCRdb call of TRBD1 cannot be checked. CDR3 sequence reads: CSAPTGSWSYEQYF.